Sequencing of this T cell receptor beta chain was carried out in a study of blood T cell repertoires in COVID-19. Which cohort a participant joined came from the clinical history participants gave. This clone was counted once. The V end was cut by 3 bases, the J end by 6 bases, with 12 bases between. CDR3 length: 13 residues. The V gene's germline CDR1 is SGHTA and CDR2 FQGNSA. The authors' processing: Reference gene primers were amplified, and this amplification served to estimate nucleated cell counts. Using immunoSEQ multiplex PCR, the repertoire was profiled, and TCRdb retains in-frame clones only, with some absent. The V and J calls and clone size are taken from that table; D and trimming were inferred from the DNA. Of approximately 340,000 clones listed, just over 90% are singletons.

Sequencing input: PBMCs or T cells enriched from blood (not recorded which). This TCR was recovered from a middle-aged woman who had been exposed to COVID-19. This sequence joins TRBV7-2 and TRBJ2-7; no firm D call. The CDR3 coding sequence is TGTGCCAGCAGCTTCTACGGGTCCGCCGAGCAGTACTTC. The encoded protein is CASSFYGSAEQYF.